These 17 T cell receptor beta chains were all obtained from the same sample, sequenced in a study of regulatory T cells in long-lasting Graves disease. Time point: persistent/refractory GD, antithyroid drugs over 5 years with positive TRAb. Isolated PBMC RNA provided the starting material for the TCR library. Construction of TCR beta libraries relied on iRepertoire HTBI primers and on Arm-PCR targeting CDR3 regions. TCRdb used MiXCR to reprocess the multiplex PCR reads, holding one entry per CDR3 protein. The sample has a few hundred thousand distinct CDR3 sequences; around 20% are singletons. Source: peripheral blood mononuclear cells (PBMCs), taken when the disease was refractory, from a patient treated with antithyroid drugs. The receptor source for this set is a female donor with Graves disease.

This clonotype was observed a handful of times. The chain is built from TRBV9 and TRBJ2-7; 7 nucleotides align to TRBD2. The CDR3 covers 14 residues. Germline V gives CDR1 SGDLS, CDR2 YYNGEE. V dropped 4 bases and J dropped 3; count of bases not matched to a gene: 7. The CDR3 nucleotides read TGTGCCAGCAGCTCCGGTGCTAGCGGCTACGAGCAGTACTTC. Encoded protein: CASSSGASGYEQYF.

This clonotype has ten or more counts. One end of the junction varies from germline; a read error may be responsible. V is TRBV2 and J is TRBJ2-7; possibly TRBD1 or TRBD2 for D (5 bases each). Germline assignment: CDR1 SNHLY and CDR2 FYNNEI. The CDR3 is made up of 12 amino acids. CDR3 sequence reads: CVKGTSIYEQYF. The DNA of the CDR3 is TGCGTCAAGGGGACGAGTATCTACGAGCAGTACTTC.

In this sample, this clonotype turned up a few times. The rearrangement uses TRBV19 and TRBJ2-5; D gene unclear. Deletions cut 6 bases from V and 1 base from J, with 9 bases between. CDR1 is LNHDA and CDR2 is SQIVND in the germline V gene (reference sequence). The CDR3 has 13 residues. CDR3 sequence (DNA): TGTGCCAGTAGCACCAGGACCCAAGAGACCCAGTACTTC. This encodes CASSTRTQETQYF.

The gene calls are TRBV5-6 and TRBJ1-5, with 8 bases matching TRBD1. Trimming at V came to 0 bases and at J to 5 bases, leaving 4 bases not matched to a gene. Germline V gene data show CDR1 as SGHDT and CDR2 as YYEEEE. CDR3 length equals 15 residues. CDR3 nucleotides: TGTGCCAGCAGCTTGGGCGGACAGGGCGATCAGCCCCAGCATTTT. Translated, it gives CASSLGGQGDQPQHF.

This clonotype showed up many times. The V and J genes are TRBV3-1 and TRBJ1-1; a possible D gene is TRBD1 (5 bases). Germline V gene lookup returns CDR1 LGHDT and CDR2 YNNKEL (reference sequence). CDR3 length: 15 amino acids. Trimming cost V 4 bases and J 2 bases, with 14 bases left between them. This CDR3 is CASSRSTVPNTEAFF. In DNA form, the CDR3 reads TGTGCCAGCAGCCGGTCGACAGTCCCCAACACTGAAGCTTTCTTT.

With respect to this clonotype: This may be a read error, as it is one base from a much larger clone. For the CDR3, the DNA is TGTGCCACGGGACAGGAACTGTGCGAGCAGTACTTC. Translating it yields CATGQELCEQYF. The chain employs TRBV3-1 and TRBJ2-7; TRBD1 matches 8 bases. CDR3 size: 12 residues. CDR1 LGHDT and CDR2 YNNKEL come from the germline V gene (reference sequence). V was clipped by 10 bases and J by 6 bases; unmatched bases: 8.

This clonotype was seen many times. The rearrangement links TRBV3-1 to TRBJ1-1; D not certain. Germline V gene lookup returns CDR1 LGHDT and CDR2 YNNKEL (reference sequence). The CDR3 totals 12 residues. The V end lost 4 bases, the J end lost 3 bases, and 6 bases lay between the germline ends. CDR3 sequence reads: CASSRLDTEAFF. Here the CDR3 DNA reads TGTGCCAGCAGCCGATTAGACACTGAAGCTTTCTTT.

There are many counts of this clonotype. The genes are TRBV6-5 and TRBJ2-7; D uncertain. The CDR3 runs to 19 residues. Germline assignment: CDR1 MNHEY and CDR2 SVGAGI. Trimming left V 4 bases short and J 2 bases short, with 27 bases between. The CDR3 reads CASSSLSPVPPIQPYEQYF. The CDR3 bases are TGTGCCAGCAGTTCCTTAAGTCCGGTCCCACCAATACAGCCCTACGAGCAGTACTTC.

This clonotype was seen only a few times. This sequence joins TRBV18 and TRBJ1-1, with D perhaps matching TRBD1 (6 bases). Germline loops: CDR1 KGHSH, CDR2 LQKENI. CDR3 length equals 15 residues. The ends were cut back, 0 bases at V and 7 bases at J, with 15 bases in the middle. The CDR3 region is CASSPPVTGPNEAFF. The CDR3 DNA reads as TGTGCCAGCTCACCACCGGTGACAGGCCCGAATGAAGCTTTCTTT.

The chain employs TRBV27 and TRBJ2-3; D possibly corresponds to TRBD2 (5 bases). The length of the CDR3 is 13 residues. Trimming cost V 3 bases and J 5 bases, with 9 bases left between them. CDR1 and CDR2 (germline): MNHEY, SMNVEV (reference sequence). The CDR3 spells CASSFTRGDTQYF. The CDR3, as DNA: TGTGCCAGCAGTTTTACCCGGGGAGATACGCAGTATTTT.

This clonotype was detected ten times or more. V usage is TRBV11-3 and J usage is TRBJ2-7, with no clear D. The CDR3 is made up of 13 amino acids. Trimming left V 5 bases short and J 3 bases short, with 11 bases between. Germline lookup yields CDR1 SGHNT and CDR2 YENEEA. The CDR3 DNA sequence: TGTGCCAGCAGCACCTCGTTTGGCTACGAGCAGTACTTC. Translated: CASSTSFGYEQYF.

This clonotype has ten or more counts. This chain links TRBV12-5 with TRBJ1-5; 9 bases line up with TRBD1. This CDR3 spans 19 amino acids. In germline, CDR1 is LGHNT, CDR2 FRNRAP. J lost 5 bases, V lost 5 bases, and 19 bases had no gene match. CDR3 sequence reads: CASGQTPQGAEGKDQPQHF. CDR3 sequence (DNA): TGTGCTAGTGGTCAAACCCCACAGGGGGCGGAGGGTAAGGATCAGCCCCAGCATTTT. Using reference TRBV12-5 and TRBJ1-5 for the parts outside the CDR3, the full variable domain is DARVTQTPRHKVTEMGQEVTMRCQPILGHNTVFWYRQTMMQGLELLAYFRNRAPLDDSGMPKDRFSAEMPDATLATLKIQPSEPRDSAVYFCASGQTPQGAEGKDQPQHFGDGTRLSIL.

The rearrangement joins TRBV6-1 to TRBJ2-1; 11 nucleotides agree with TRBD1. V dropped 8 bases and J dropped 0; count of bases not matched to a gene: 12. The CDR3 contains 18 residues. Germline lookup yields CDR1 MNHNS and CDR2 SASEGT. The CDR3 loop is CASGQGAAGASSYNEQFF. CDR3 in DNA: TGTGCCAGCGGACAGGGGGCAGCGGGGGCAAGCTCCTACAATGAGCAGTTCTTC.

The rearrangement uses TRBV6-1 and TRBJ1-5; D unresolved. Looked up from germline, CDR1 is MNHNS and CDR2 is SASEGT. The CDR3 spans 14 residues. The V and J ends lost 4 bases and 7 bases respectively, with 14 bases between them. In DNA, the CDR3 is TGTGCCAGCAGTGGTCGGTCCCTAGGGCAGCCCCAGCATTTT. Its protein is CASSGRSLGQPQHF.

Many counts were recorded for this clonotype. The rearrangement joins TRBV12-3 or TRBV12-4 to TRBJ2-5; the match to TRBD1 covers 9 bases. The CDR3 is 14 residues long. With V trimmed by 6 bases and J by 5 bases, 7 bases remained unmatched. The CDR3 coding sequence is TGTGCCAGCAGCACACAGGGGGCCAGGGAGACCCAGTACTTC. Amino acids: CASSTQGARETQYF.

The table lists this clonotype with many counts. The chain has TRBV28 and TRBJ1-4; D might be TRBD1 (5 bases). Germline CDR1 reads MDHEN; CDR2 reads SYDVKM. CDR3 length equals 16 residues. V lost 5 bases and J 4 bases, leaving 17 bases between the germline ends. CDR3 nucleotide sequence: TGTGCCAGCAGTCCGACCCCGGGACGGCTTAATGAAAAACTGTTTTTT. Protein sequence: CASSPTPGRLNEKLFF.

The chain uses TRBV27 and TRBJ2-7, with 7 nucleotides matching TRBD1. Looked up from germline, CDR1 is MNHEY and CDR2 is SMNVEV (reference sequence). This CDR3 region has 14 residues. After removal of 5 bases from V and 4 bases from J, the junction contained 8 bases not matched to a gene. The CDR3 DNA follows: TGTGCCAGCAGTAAGGACAGGATGCTGTACGAGCAGTACTTC. Translation: CASSKDRMLYEQYF.